This is a list of T cell receptor beta chains from one sample in a study of OX40 agonist ivuxolimab in advanced cancers. The data were produced by immunoSEQ multiplex PCR, yet TCRdb's version contains in-frame clones alone and is incomplete. Among about 50,000 clones listed, roughly nine tenths were seen once. The sample here was CD4+ or CD8+ T cells sorted from blood, taken in a trial of the OX40 agonist ivuxolimab. The origin of the receptors is an adult with an advanced solid tumor such as melanoma, head and neck, liver or kidney cancer. Each CDR3 is given with its conserved first and last residue. D genes are given only for firm matches. Rows may omit the clone size; those that give it use once, few, many or a size class.

v_gene: TRBV7-9
abundance: NA
j_gene: TRBJ2-1
d_gene: NA
CDR3aa: CASSFEAAVYNEQFF
CDR3nt: TGTGCCAGCAGCTTTGAGGCGGCGGTGTACAATGAGCAGTTCTTC

v_gene: TRBV5-1
abundance: NA
j_gene: TRBJ1-1
d_gene: TRBD1
CDR3aa: CASSDRVNTEAFF
CDR3nt: TGCGCCAGCAGCGACAGGGTGAACACTGAAGCTTTCTTT

v_gene: TRBV28
abundance: NA
j_gene: TRBJ2-3
d_gene: TRBD2
CDR3aa: CASSLFLAGSTDTQYF
CDR3nt: TGTGCCAGCAGTTTATTTCTAGCGGGAAGCACAGATACGCAGTATTTT

v_gene: TRBV5-8
abundance: NA
j_gene: TRBJ2-7
d_gene: NA
CDR3aa: CASSVRAGGRDEQYF
CDR3nt: TGTGCCAGCAGCGTAAGAGCCGGCGGAAGGGACGAGCAGTACTTC

v_gene: TRBV6-5
abundance: NA
j_gene: TRBJ2-1
d_gene: TRBD2
CDR3aa: CASSYGGRAGNEQFF
CDR3nt: TGTGCCAGCAGTTACGGCGGGAGGGCAGGCAATGAGCAGTTCTTC

v_gene: TRBV25-1
abundance: NA
j_gene: TRBJ2-7
d_gene: TRBD1
CDR3aa: CASRETGTEGYEQYF
CDR3nt: TGTGCCAGCAGGGAGACAGGGACAGAAGGCTACGAGCAGTACTTC

v_gene: TRBV4-3
abundance: NA
j_gene: TRBJ2-7
d_gene: NA
CDR3aa: CASSQEEGGGDISEQYF
CDR3nt: TGCGCCAGCAGCCAAGAAGAGGGGGGAGGGGATATTAGCGAGCAGTACTTC

v_gene: TRBV7-9
abundance: NA
j_gene: TRBJ1-3
d_gene: TRBD1
CDR3aa: CASSHTGGGNTIYF
CDR3nt: TGTGCCAGCAGTCACACAGGGGGCGGAAACACCATATATTTT

v_gene: TRBV9
abundance: NA
j_gene: TRBJ1-6
d_gene: NA
CDR3aa: CASSVYGYNSPLHF
CDR3nt: TGTGCCAGCAGCGTCTACGGGTATAATTCACCCCTCCACTTT

v_gene: TRBV4-1
abundance: NA
j_gene: TRBJ2-3
d_gene: NA
CDR3aa: CASSPPPGSSTDTQYF
CDR3nt: TGCGCCAGCAGCCCACCTCCCGGGAGTAGCACAGATACGCAGTATTTT

v_gene: TRBV12-5
abundance: NA
j_gene: TRBJ2-5
d_gene: NA
CDR3aa: CASGLFFSSGGSREETQYF
CDR3nt: TGTGCTAGTGGTTTGTTTTTTTCGTCAGGAGGATCGAGGGAAGAGACCCAGTACTTC

v_gene: TRBV27
abundance: once
j_gene: TRBJ2-3
d_gene: NA
CDR3aa: CASSLRSSTDTQYF
CDR3nt: TGTGCCAGCAGTTTGAGATCAAGCACAGATACGCAGTATTTT

v_gene: TRBV2
abundance: once
j_gene: TRBJ2-5
d_gene: NA
CDR3aa: CASRRLGEETQYF
CDR3nt: TGTGCCAGCAGGCGGTTGGGGGAAGAGACCCAGTACTTC

v_gene: TRBV23-1
abundance: NA
j_gene: TRBJ1-6
d_gene: TRBD1
CDR3aa: CASSPGTGSSYNSPLHF
CDR3nt: TGCGCCAGCAGTCCCGGGACAGGAAGCTCCTATAATTCACCCCTCCACTTT

v_gene: TRBV11-2
abundance: NA
j_gene: TRBJ2-5
d_gene: NA
CDR3aa: CASSQFHSGSPLETQYF
CDR3nt: TGTGCCAGCAGCCAATTTCATAGCGGTTCTCCTCTGGAGACCCAGTACTTC

v_gene: TRBV10-1
abundance: NA
j_gene: TRBJ2-1
d_gene: NA
CDR3aa: CASSEGNEQFF
CDR3nt: TGCGCCAGCAGTGAGGGCAATGAGCAGTTCTTC

v_gene: TRBV9
abundance: NA
j_gene: TRBJ2-3
d_gene: NA
CDR3aa: CASSPGGADTQYF
CDR3nt: TGTGCCAGCAGCCCAGGCGGGGCAGATACGCAGTATTTT

v_gene: TRBV9
abundance: NA
j_gene: TRBJ1-4
d_gene: TRBD1
CDR3aa: CASSVGDRGLREKLFF
CDR3nt: TGTGCCAGCAGCGTAGGTGACAGGGGTCTCCGGGAAAAACTGTTTTTT

v_gene: TRBV29-1
abundance: NA
j_gene: TRBJ2-2
d_gene: NA
CDR3aa: CSVEEEDRELFF
CDR3nt: TGCAGCGTTGAAGAGGAGGACAGGGAGCTGTTTTTT

v_gene: TRBV4-1
abundance: NA
j_gene: TRBJ2-1
d_gene: TRBD2
CDR3aa: CASSHGLAGEQFF
CDR3nt: TGCGCCAGCAGCCACGGCCTAGCGGGCGAGCAGTTCTTC

v_gene: TRBV15
abundance: NA
j_gene: TRBJ2-3
d_gene: NA
CDR3aa: CATSRDLMKDTQYF
CDR3nt: TGTGCCACCAGCAGAGATCTAATGAAAGATACGCAGTATTTT

v_gene: TRBV9
abundance: few
j_gene: TRBJ2-3
d_gene: NA
CDR3aa: CASSVGVSPSTDTQYF
CDR3nt: TGTGCCAGCAGCGTAGGGGTCAGCCCCTCCACAGATACGCAGTATTTT

v_gene: TRBV4-2
abundance: NA
j_gene: TRBJ2-7
d_gene: TRBD2
CDR3aa: CASSQDRFGSGVGNEQYF
CDR3nt: TGTGCCAGCAGCCAAGACAGGTTCGGTAGCGGGGTTGGGAACGAGCAGTACTTC

v_gene: TRBV5-4
abundance: NA
j_gene: TRBJ2-3
d_gene: TRBD1
CDR3aa: CASSHPRGQGDGTDTQYF
CDR3nt: TGTGCCAGCAGCCACCCTCGGGGACAGGGGGACGGCACAGATACGCAGTATTTT

v_gene: TRBV12-2
abundance: few
j_gene: TRBJ1-2
d_gene: NA
CDR3aa: CARTGTPGYGYTF
CDR3nt: TGTGCAAGAACCGGGACACCAGGTTATGGCTACACCTTC

v_gene: TRBV28
abundance: NA
j_gene: TRBJ2-7
d_gene: NA
CDR3aa: CASSWTAAYEQYF
CDR3nt: TGTGCCAGCAGTTGGACAGCAGCCTACGAGCAGTACTTC